This T cell receptor (beta chain) stems from a study of CD8 T cells in ankylosing spondylitis. TCRdb reanalysed the 5' RACE reads using MiXCR and keeps one entry per CDR3 protein. The repertoire holds roughly 91,000 distinct CDR3 sequences, with roughly 8.3% as singletons. Whole-study results and caveats: Apparently characteristic of ankylosing spondylitis blood was a TCR beta motif (about 8 highly homologous variants). Disease-linked clones proved CD8+ and comparatively uncommon in peripheral blood.

This clonotype appeared many times. What it binds is not known. The specimen was blood, either unsorted or a sorted T cell fraction (not recorded which). The sequence was obtained from a male donor with ankylosing spondylitis or in good health (not recorded which).

The chain's CDR3 is CSANKRGVGAYEQYF. CDR3 DNA sequence: TGCAGTGCTAATAAACGGGGGGTGGGGGCCTACGAGCAGTACTTC. The chain is built from TRBV20-1 and TRBJ2-7; 7 bases agree with TRBD2. V lost 4 bases, J lost 2 bases, and 11 bases stayed unmatched. Germline V gene data show CDR1 as DFQATT and CDR2 as SNEGSKA (reference sequence). This CDR3 contains 15 residues.